This T cell receptor (beta chain) was recovered during a study of T cell responses to AZD1222 COVID-19 vaccine. Assay used: immunoSEQ multiplex PCR; TCRdb lists only in-frame clones, some missing. This table holds over 110,000 clones, approximately 90% found once. The germline V gene encodes CDR1 SGHTA and CDR2 FQGNSA. V dropped 6 bases and J dropped 12; count of bases not matched to a gene: 11. The CDR3 totals 14 residues. This clonotype originated in an adult who received the AZD1222 COVID-19 vaccine. V and J are TRBV7-2 and TRBJ2-1; TRBD1 matches 10 bases. The material sequenced was peripheral blood, taken 28 days after the second AZD1222 dose. Written as DNA, the CDR3 is TGTGCCAGCAGGCCGGGACAGGGGAAGTCCGGGCAGTTCTTC. Encoded protein: CASRPGQGKSGQFF.